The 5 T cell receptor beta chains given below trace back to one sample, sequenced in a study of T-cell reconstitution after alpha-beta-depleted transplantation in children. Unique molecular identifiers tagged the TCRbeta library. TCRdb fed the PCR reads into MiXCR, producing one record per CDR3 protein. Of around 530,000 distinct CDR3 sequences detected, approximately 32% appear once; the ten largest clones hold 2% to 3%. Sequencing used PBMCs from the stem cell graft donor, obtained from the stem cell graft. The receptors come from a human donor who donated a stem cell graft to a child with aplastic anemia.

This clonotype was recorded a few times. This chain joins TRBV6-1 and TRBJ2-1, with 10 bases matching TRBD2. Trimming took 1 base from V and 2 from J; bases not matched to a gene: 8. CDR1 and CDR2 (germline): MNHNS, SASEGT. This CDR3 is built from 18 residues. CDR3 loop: CASSEEGGGLATYNEQFF. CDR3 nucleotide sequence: TGTGCCAGCAGTGAAGAGGGAGGGGGACTAGCGACCTACAATGAGCAGTTCTTC.

The CDR3 nucleotides read TGTGCCAGCAGTATTTACCCGGCGGACGAACGGGCCGGGGAGCTGTTTTTT. Amino acids: CASSIYPADERAGELFF. The chain uses TRBV6-2 or TRBV6-3 and TRBJ2-2, with D uncertain. Trimming removed 5 bases at V and 6 bases at J, with 22 bases between. The CDR3 has 17 amino acids. Germline-derived CDR1 and CDR2 are MNHEY and SVGEGT.

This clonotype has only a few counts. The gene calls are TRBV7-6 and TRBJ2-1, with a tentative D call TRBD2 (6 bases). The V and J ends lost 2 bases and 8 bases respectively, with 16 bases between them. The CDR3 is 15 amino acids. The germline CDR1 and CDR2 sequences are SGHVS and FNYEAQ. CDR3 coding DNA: TGTGCCAGCAGCTTATCATACGGGAGCAAAGATGAGCAGTTCTTC. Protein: CASSLSYGSKDEQFF.

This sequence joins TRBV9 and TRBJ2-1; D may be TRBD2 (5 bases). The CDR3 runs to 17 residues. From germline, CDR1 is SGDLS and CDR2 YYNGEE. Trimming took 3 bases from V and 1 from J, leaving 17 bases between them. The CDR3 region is CASSATQSGRSYNEQFF. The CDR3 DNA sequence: TGTGCCAGCAGCGCGACACAATCGGGAAGGTCCTACAATGAGCAGTTCTTC.

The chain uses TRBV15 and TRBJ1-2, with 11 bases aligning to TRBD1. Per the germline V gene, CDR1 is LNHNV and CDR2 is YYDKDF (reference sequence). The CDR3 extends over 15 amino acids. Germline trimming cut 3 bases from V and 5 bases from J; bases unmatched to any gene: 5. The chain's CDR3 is CATSRDRGLVYGYTF. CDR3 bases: TGTGCCACCAGCAGGGACAGGGGGCTGGTTTATGGCTACACCTTC.